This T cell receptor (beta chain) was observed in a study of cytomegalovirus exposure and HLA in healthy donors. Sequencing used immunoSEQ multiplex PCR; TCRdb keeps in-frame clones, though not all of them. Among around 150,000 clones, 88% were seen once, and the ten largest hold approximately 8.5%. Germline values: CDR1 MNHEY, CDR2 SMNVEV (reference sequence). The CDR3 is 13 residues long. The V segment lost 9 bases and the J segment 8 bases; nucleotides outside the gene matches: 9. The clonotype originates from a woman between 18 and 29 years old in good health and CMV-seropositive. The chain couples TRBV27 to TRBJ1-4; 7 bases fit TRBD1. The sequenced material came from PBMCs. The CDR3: CASRDRKEEKLFF. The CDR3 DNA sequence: TGTGCCAGTAGGGACAGAAAGGAGGAAAAACTGTTTTTT.